A single sample is the source of the 26 T cell receptor beta chains below, sequenced in a study of glioma-infiltrating T cells after dendritic cell vaccination. Sample time point: after dendritic cell vaccination, including at tumor progression/relapse. Clones were read by immunoSEQ multiplex PCR, and TCRdb kept only the in-frame ones, dropping some. Of around 87,000 clones listed, 75% to 90% are singletons. The specimen was blood, collected after dendritic cell vaccination. The source is a human donor with glioblastoma.

This clone was counted only a few times. The V call is TRBV7-8, the J call TRBJ2-4, with 12 bases matching TRBD1. V gave up 2 bases and J gave up 8 bases; unmatched junction bases: 4. CDR3 length: 15 amino acids. CDR1 and CDR2 from the germline V gene are SGHVS and FQNEAQ. The CDR3: CASSLRDRGPDIQYF. The DNA for the CDR3 is TGTGCCAGCAGCTTAAGGGACAGGGGGCCGGACATTCAGTACTTC.

The sample holds one count of this clone. V gene TRBV7-2 combines with J gene TRBJ2-3; 7 nucleotides match TRBD1. The junction had 12 bases not matched to a gene; V was cut back by 4 bases and J by 5 bases. Germline CDR1 reads SGHTA; CDR2 reads FQGNSA. This CDR3 is 16 amino acids long. Here the CDR3 reads CASSYTGDQFGDTQYF. The DNA for the CDR3 is TGTGCCAGCAGCTATACAGGGGACCAGTTCGGAGATACGCAGTATTTT.

The chain combines TRBV2 with TRBJ2-3; TRBD1 might be the D (5 bases). This CDR3 contains 13 residues. V lost 6 bases and J 2 bases, leaving 9 bases between the germline ends. Looked up from germline, CDR1 is SNHLY and CDR2 is FYNNEI. Here the CDR3 DNA reads TGTGCCAGCAGGCGGACATTCACAGATACGCAGTATTTT. It is translated as CASRRTFTDTQYF.

The CDR3 protein is CAWSAGGGGSGNTIYF. CDR3 nucleotide sequence: TGTGCCTGGAGTGCCGGGGGAGGGGGATCTGGAAACACCATATATTTT. The chain uses TRBV30 and TRBJ1-3; TRBD1 might be the D (6 bases). Looked up from germline, CDR1 is GTSNPN and CDR2 is SVGIG (reference sequence). V lost 1 base, J lost 1 base, and 14 bases lay in between. This CDR3 spans 16 amino acids.

V and J are TRBV6-5 and TRBJ2-1; 12 positions match TRBD2. Germline lookup yields CDR1 MNHEY and CDR2 SVGAGI. V gave up 2 bases and J gave up 7 bases; unmatched junction bases: 3. CDR3 length: 15 amino acids. CDR3 DNA sequence: TGTGCCAGCAGTTACACTAGCGGGGGGAGGAATGAGCAGTTCTTC. Amino acids: CASSYTSGGRNEQFF.

V usage is TRBV19 and J usage is TRBJ1-1; 7 bases match TRBD1. Germline CDR1 LNHDA, CDR2 SQIVND (reference sequence). The ends lost 9 bases at V and 1 base at J; junction bases unmatched: 11. The CDR3 spans 15 residues. The DNA for the CDR3 is TGTGCCAGCAGACACGCAGGGACAGCGAACACTGAAGCTTTCTTT. Amino acid sequence: CASRHAGTANTEAFF.

The rearrangement joins TRBV19 to TRBJ2-3; 8 nucleotides match TRBD2. The CDR3 has 14 residues. Germline CDR1 is LNHDA and CDR2 is SQIVND (reference sequence). Losses at the gene ends were 7 bases for V and 2 bases for J; bases not matched to a gene: 5. DNA for the CDR3: TGTGCCAGTAAGCGGCGGGGGGACACAGATACGCAGTATTTT. Translating it yields CASKRRGDTDTQYF.

This chain connects TRBV11-2 to TRBJ2-1; unclear D gene. V dropped 4 bases and J dropped 4 bases, with 11 bases sitting between them. The CDR3 is made up of 14 amino acids. Per the germline V gene, CDR1 is SGHAT and CDR2 is FQNNGV. The CDR3, as DNA: TGTGCCAGCAGCTCCCGACTGGGTTACAATGAGCAGTTCTTC. Translation: CASSSRLGYNEQFF.

The chain carries TRBV19 and TRBJ1-1; 10 bases map to TRBD1. Germline loops: CDR1 LNHDA, CDR2 SQIVND (reference sequence). CDR3 length equals 17 residues. V lost 5 bases and J lost 1; bases outside the gene matches: 10. CDR3 amino acids: CASSGRDRGFGNTEAFF. The CDR3 nucleotides read TGTGCCAGTAGTGGCCGGGACAGGGGTTTTGGGAACACTGAAGCTTTCTTT.

V and J are TRBV10-3 and TRBJ1-6; tentatively, D is TRBD1 (6 bases). Trimming cost V 4 bases and J 9 bases, with 13 bases left between them. Germline assignment: CDR1 ENHRY and CDR2 SYGVKD. CDR3 length equals 14 residues. The CDR3 protein is CAISGQGPGSPLHF. Here the CDR3 DNA reads TGTGCCATCAGTGGTCAGGGGCCGGGTTCACCCCTCCACTTT.

The rearrangement uses TRBV11-2 and TRBJ2-7; TRBD2 aligns across 7 bases. J lost 12 bases, V lost 1 base, and 6 bases had no gene match. This CDR3 contains 12 residues. Germline CDR1 SGHAT, CDR2 FQNNGV. The CDR3 here is CASSLVSGGRYF. Written as DNA, the CDR3 is TGTGCCAGCAGCTTAGTTTCGGGGGGTAGGTACTTC.

The chain uses TRBV6-4 and TRBJ2-7; D is undetermined. Germline CDR1 and CDR2: MRHNA and SNTAGT. The V end lost 2 bases, the J end lost 6 bases, and 5 bases lay between the germline ends. The CDR3 sequence is 11 residues long. The CDR3 here is CASSDVSEQYF. CDR3 bases: TGTGCCAGCAGTGACGTCTCCGAGCAGTACTTC.

The chain combines TRBV10-2 with TRBJ2-5; 7 nucleotides align to TRBD2. Germline loops: CDR1 WSHSY, CDR2 SAAADI. The CDR3 sequence is 17 residues long. V shed 5 bases, J shed 5 bases, and the junction held 17 bases outside the gene matches. The CDR3 bases are TGCGCCAGCAGTCAAGTCCCGTGGGGGGGTGTAGCTGAGACCCAGTACTTC. This codes for CASSQVPWGGVAETQYF.

This clone was detected once. The chain recombines TRBV20-1 with TRBJ2-3; D ambiguous. CDR1 is DFQATT, CDR2 SNEGSKA, per germline (reference sequence). This CDR3 region has 11 residues. The CDR3 sequence is CGLKYTDTQYF. CDR3 DNA sequence: TGCGGCCTCAAGTACACAGATACGCAGTATTTT.

Only a few counts were recorded for this clone. This rearrangement joins TRBV19 to TRBJ2-5; a possible D gene is TRBD2 (5 bases). The V gene lost 5 bases and the J gene lost 5 bases, with 12 bases spanning the gap. Looked up from germline, CDR1 is LNHDA and CDR2 is SQIVND (reference sequence). The CDR3 covers 13 residues. The CDR3 nucleotides read TGTGCCAGTAGTGGAGGAAAAGGGGAGACCCAGTACTTC. This codes for CASSGGKGETQYF. The entire variable domain, with the rest obtained from reference TRBV19 and TRBJ2-5, is as follows: DGGITQSPKYLFRKEGQNVTLSCEQNLNHDAMYWYRQDPGQGLRLIYYSQIVNDFQKGDIAEGYSVSREKKESFPLTVTSAQKNPTAFYLCASSGGKGETQYFGPGTRLLVL.

This clone was seen a single time. This chain joins TRBV7-2 and TRBJ1-2; the D gene is possibly TRBD1 (5 bases). Trimming took off 1 base at V and 5 bases at J, with 17 bases between the two ends. CDR3 size: 16 residues. The V gene's germline CDR1 is SGHTA and CDR2 FQGNSA. This CDR3 reads CASSLGREGRSYGYTF. The CDR3 DNA reads as TGTGCCAGCAGCTTAGGCAGAGAGGGGAGGTCTTATGGCTACACCTTC.

This rearrangement joins TRBV10-3 to TRBJ2-1; 7 bases are shared with TRBD1. This CDR3 region has 17 residues. V lost 4 bases and J lost 0; bases outside the gene matches: 9. Germline-derived CDR1 and CDR2 are ENHRY and SYGVKD. The CDR3: CAISASSGQNSYNEQFF. The CDR3 bases are TGTGCCATCAGTGCTTCATCGGGACAGAACTCCTACAATGAGCAGTTCTTC.

The CDR3 loop reads CASGDRATGNYGYTF. CDR3 sequence (DNA): TGTGCCAGTGGGGACAGGGCCACGGGGAACTATGGCTACACCTTC. The chain uses TRBV19 and TRBJ1-2; 9 bases agree with TRBD1. This CDR3 has 15 amino acids. Per germline, CDR1 LNHDA and CDR2 SQIVND (reference sequence). J lost 2 bases, V lost 8 bases, and 9 bases had no gene match.

The rearrangement links TRBV7-3 to TRBJ1-2; D might be TRBD1 (5 bases). Germline V lookup: CDR1 SGHTA, CDR2 FQGTGA. The CDR3 is 16 residues long. V lost 4 bases and J lost 7, with 22 bases in between. The CDR3 reads CASSSHGGEAGGGYTF. Here the CDR3 DNA reads TGTGCCAGCAGCTCCCACGGGGGGGAGGCAGGCGGTGGCTACACCTTC.

This chain connects TRBV7-6 to TRBJ1-1; a weak D match, TRBD1 (5 bases). The CDR3 has 14 amino acids. CDR1 is SGHVS and CDR2 is FNYEAQ in the germline V gene. Trimming removed 2 bases from V and 5 bases from J, with 12 bases in between. Here the CDR3 reads CASSLSGGRTEAFF. Here the CDR3 DNA reads TGTGCCAGCAGCTTATCGGGGGGACGAACTGAAGCTTTCTTT.

In its sample, this clone was seen once. The rearrangement joins TRBV30 to TRBJ1-1; D not certain. CDR3 length: 15 amino acids. Trimming shortened V by 1 base and J by 10 bases, and 22 bases separated the two germline ends. Germline V gene lookup returns CDR1 GTSNPN and CDR2 SVGIG (reference sequence). Here the CDR3 reads CAWSALRSVPGLAFF. In DNA, the CDR3 is TGTGCCTGGAGTGCCCTTAGGTCAGTCCCGGGTTTAGCTTTCTTT.

This clone was detected only a few times. This rearrangement joins TRBV2 to TRBJ2-7; maybe TRBD2 (6 bases). CDR1 is SNHLY, CDR2 FYNNEI, per germline. V was shortened by 6 bases and J by 4 bases, with 16 bases between the two germline ends. The CDR3 has 14 residues. CDR3 in DNA: TGTGCCAGCAGGGCAGATTGGGACTTGTACGAGCAGTACTTC. Encoded protein: CASRADWDLYEQYF.

The CDR3 protein is CASSLAAVNTEAFF. CDR3 DNA: TGTGCCAGCAGCTTGGCCGCGGTGAACACTGAAGCTTTCTTT. This chain joins TRBV5-4 and TRBJ1-1; no definite D call. Trimming took 0 bases from V and 0 from J, leaving 6 bases between them. CDR1 and CDR2 from the germline V gene are SGHNT and YYREEE (reference sequence). The CDR3 runs 14 residues.

This chain joins TRBV5-1 and TRBJ1-2; no clear D gene. Germline-derived CDR1 and CDR2 are SGHRS and YFSETQ. Trimming left V 0 bases short and J 2 bases short, with 8 bases between. The CDR3 has 14 residues. The CDR3 DNA reads TGCGCCAGCAGCTTGGGAGGCGGGAACTATGGCTACACCTTC. Protein product: CASSLGGGNYGYTF.

This sequence joins TRBV30 and TRBJ1-2; 7 nucleotides line up with TRBD1. This CDR3 region has 11 residues. CDR1 and CDR2 (germline): GTSNPN, SVGIG (reference sequence). V dropped 0 bases and J dropped 13; count of bases not matched to a gene: 5. CDR3 sequence reads: CAWSVTGTGTF. The CDR3 DNA reads TGTGCCTGGAGTGTGACAGGGACTGGCACCTTC.

As DNA, the CDR3 is TGTGCCAGCAGTCGCAACAGGTTACGCCTTGGCTACACCTTC. This codes for CASSRNRLRLGYTF. The chain recombines TRBV6-6 with TRBJ1-2, with D maybe TRBD1 (5 bases). Germline V gives CDR1 MNHNY, CDR2 SVGAGI (reference sequence). The CDR3 runs 14 residues. V was trimmed by 5 bases and J by 7 bases, leaving 17 bases between them.